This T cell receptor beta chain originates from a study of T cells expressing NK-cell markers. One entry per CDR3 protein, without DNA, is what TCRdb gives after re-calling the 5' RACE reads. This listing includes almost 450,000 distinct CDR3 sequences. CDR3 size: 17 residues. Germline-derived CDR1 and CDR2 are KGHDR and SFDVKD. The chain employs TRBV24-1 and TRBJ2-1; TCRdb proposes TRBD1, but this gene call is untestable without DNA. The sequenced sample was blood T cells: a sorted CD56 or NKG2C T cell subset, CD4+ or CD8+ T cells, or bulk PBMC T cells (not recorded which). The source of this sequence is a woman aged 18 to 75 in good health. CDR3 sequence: CATSDTSYGGGSNEQFF.